Below, 17 T cell receptor beta chains from the same sample are listed, as sequenced in a study of cytomegalovirus exposure and HLA in healthy donors. A multiplex PCR was run with 60 Vbeta primers and 13 Jbeta primers. Data came from immunoSEQ multiplex PCR; TCRdb stores just in-frame clones and leaves some out. The sample yields 200,000 to 250,000 clones, approximately 80% seen once. Sequencing was done on a sample of PBMCs. These receptor sequences come from a girl under 10 years old in good health and CMV-seronegative.

The V gene is TRBV19, the J gene TRBJ2-1; 7 nucleotides agree with TRBD2. After removal of 4 bases from V and 6 bases from J, the junction contained 6 bases not matched to a gene. This CDR3 has 14 amino acids. CDR1 LNHDA and CDR2 SQIVND come from the germline V gene (reference sequence). The CDR3 region is CASSTPSGRNEQFF. The CDR3 DNA reads as TGTGCCAGTAGTACCCCTAGCGGTCGCAATGAGCAGTTCTTC.

This clone was counted a few times. The rearrangement joins TRBV5-8 to TRBJ2-3; weak D call: TRBD1 (6 bases). This CDR3 spans 14 amino acids. V shed 6 bases and J shed 2 bases, with 13 bases lying between them. The germline V gene has CDR1 SGHTS and CDR2 YDEGEE. The CDR3 spells CASNKQGPTDTQYF. CDR3 nucleotide sequence: TGTGCCAGCAACAAACAGGGACCCACAGATACGCAGTATTTT.

Regarding this clone: At one end, the junction sequence differs from germline, possibly due to a read error. Other DNA sequences in this specimen translate into the identical CDR3. The gene calls are TRBV19 and TRBJ1-2; tentatively, D is TRBD1 (5 bases). There are 13 residues in the CDR3. Germline V lookup: CDR1 LNHDA, CDR2 SQIVND (reference sequence). The CDR3 DNA reads as TGTGCCAGTAGCCCAGACAGCTCCTATGGCTACACATTC. Translating gives CASSPDSSYGYTF.

This clone showed up just a few times. This chain connects TRBV11-2 to TRBJ2-7, with TRBD2 matching 8 bases. Trimming at V came to 0 bases and at J to 2 bases, leaving 3 bases not matched to a gene. The CDR3 is 15 amino acids. Germline CDR1 reads SGHAT; CDR2 reads FQNNGV. CDR3 in DNA: TGTGCCAGCAGCTTAGAGTCGGGAGGGCCCTACGAGCAGTACTTC. This translates into CASSLESGGPYEQYF.

Only one count was recorded for this clone. V and J are TRBV7-9 and TRBJ2-7, with D perhaps matching TRBD2 (5 bases). This CDR3 region has 12 residues. Looked up from germline, CDR1 is SEHNR and CDR2 is FQNEAQ (reference sequence). V lost 1 base, J lost 9 bases, and 10 bases lay in between. DNA of the CDR3: TGTGCCAGCAGCTTAGAAGGCGGGTGGCAGTACTTC. Its protein product is CASSLEGGWQYF.

This clone was seen only once. V is TRBV2 and J is TRBJ1-1; a weak D match, TRBD1 (6 bases). Germline CDR1 reads SNHLY; CDR2 reads FYNNEI. The CDR3 runs 13 residues. V was pared by 6 bases and J by 1 base, with 9 bases between. DNA for the CDR3: TGTGCCAGCAGATTACAGGGGAACACTGAAGCTTTCTTT. It specifies CASRLQGNTEAFF. The full variable domain, its missing parts supplied by reference TRBV2 and TRBJ1-1, is EPEVTQTPSHQVTQMGQEVILRCVPISNHLYFYWYRQILGQKVEFLVSFYNNEISEKSEIFDDQFSVERPDGSNFTLKIRSTKLEDSAMYFCASRLQGNTEAFFGQGTRLTVV.

The V call is TRBV5-4, the J call TRBJ2-3; 7 nucleotides align to TRBD2. The germline V gene encodes CDR1 SGHNT and CDR2 YYREEE (reference sequence). The CDR3 totals 15 residues. The V segment lost 4 bases and the J segment 2 bases; nucleotides outside the gene matches: 7. DNA for the CDR3: TGTGCCAGCAGCCTCCGGACTAGTTCCACAGATACGCAGTATTTT. This encodes CASSLRTSSTDTQYF.

Here the CDR3 reads CASSIDGGHDYEQYF. The CDR3 coding sequence is TGTGCCAGTAGTATAGACGGGGGGCACGACTACGAGCAGTACTTC. The chain is built from TRBV19 and TRBJ2-7; tentative D call: TRBD2 (7 bases). The germline V gene has CDR1 LNHDA and CDR2 SQIVND (reference sequence). The CDR3 extends over 15 amino acids. Trimming stripped 0 bases from V and 3 bases from J, with 12 bases between. Complete variable domain (other parts from reference TRBV19 and TRBJ2-7): DGGITQSPKYLFRKEGQNVTLSCEQNLNHDAMYWYRQDPGQGLRLIYYSQIVNDFQKGDIAEGYSVSREKKESFPLTVTSAQKNPTAFYLCASSIDGGHDYEQYFGPGTRLTVT.

The chain employs TRBV19 and TRBJ2-6, with 7 bases that match TRBD1. Germline V CDR1 and CDR2: LNHDA, SQIVND (reference sequence). The CDR3 covers 18 residues. V gave up 7 bases and J gave up 1 base; unmatched junction bases: 13. CDR3 sequence reads: CASKRSGTVLSGANVLTF. CDR3 DNA sequence: TGTGCCAGTAAGCGGTCCGGGACAGTGTTATCTGGGGCCAACGTCCTGACTTTC.

The chain carries TRBV6-4 and TRBJ1-2, with D uncertain. The CDR3 runs to 14 residues. Germline V gene sequence: CDR1 MRHNA, CDR2 SNTAGT. The germline V and J ends were trimmed by 5 bases and 4 bases, with 14 bases remaining between them. The DNA of the CDR3 is TGTGCCAGCAGTCCCCATTATGAGGGCTATGGCTACACCTTC. Residues: CASSPHYEGYGYTF.

This clone came up once. The rearrangement links TRBV5-1 to TRBJ2-1, with 11 bases matching TRBD2. The germline V gene has CDR1 SGHRS and CDR2 YFSETQ. The V and J ends lost 4 bases and 7 bases, in that order; junction bases with no gene match: 1. CDR3 length: 13 residues. The CDR3 reads CASSRLAGNEQFF. Written as DNA, the CDR3 is TGCGCCAGCAGCAGACTAGCGGGAAATGAGCAGTTCTTC.

V usage is TRBV11-2 and J usage is TRBJ2-7; the match to TRBD2 covers 13 bases. V trimming: 5 bases; J trimming: 2 bases; junction bases outside the gene matches: 6. The germline gives CDR1 SGHAT, CDR2 FQNNGV. The CDR3 runs to 16 residues. CDR3 protein: CASSPRTSGGTYEQYF. DNA of the CDR3: TGTGCCAGCAGCCCGCGGACTAGCGGGGGAACCTACGAGCAGTACTTC.

This clone was seen a single time. The rearrangement links TRBV28 to TRBJ1-5; D remains ambiguous. V lost 5 bases, J lost 4 bases, and 12 bases lay in between. Germline V gives CDR1 MDHEN, CDR2 SYDVKM. There are 14 residues in the CDR3. CDR3 loop: CASSEVLRNQPQHF. The DNA of the CDR3 is TGTGCCAGCAGTGAGGTCCTCCGAAATCAGCCCCAGCATTTT.

This clone came up a few times. Different DNA sequences within this sample yield the same CDR3. The chain recombines TRBV5-5 with TRBJ2-7; TRBD1 aligns across 10 bases. The CDR3 has 14 residues. J was trimmed by 1 base and V by 5 bases; bases with no gene match: 3. Germline CDR1 is SGHKS and CDR2 is YYEKEE (reference sequence). CDR3: CASSRTGGSYEQYF. CDR3 nucleotide sequence: TGTGCCAGCAGTAGGACAGGGGGATCCTACGAGCAGTACTTC.

The V call is TRBV6-6, the J call TRBJ2-7, with D perhaps TRBD2 (7 bases). Germline V CDR1 and CDR2: MNHNY, SVGAGI (reference sequence). V lost 4 bases, J lost 5 bases, and 15 bases lay in between. The CDR3 runs to 14 residues. The CDR3 coding sequence is TGTGCCAGCAGTTGGGGGGCGGGAGATAACGAGCAGTACTTC. Encoded protein: CASSWGAGDNEQYF.

The gene calls are TRBV29-1 and TRBJ2-3; 9 nucleotides align to TRBD1. Germline lookup yields CDR1 SQVTM and CDR2 ANQGSEA. Trimming took 4 bases from V and 4 from J; bases not matched to a gene: 9. CDR3 length: 15 amino acids. CDR3 sequence (DNA): TGCAGCGTTGTCCCCTGGGACAGGGCCTCAGATACGCAGTATTTT. Amino acid sequence: CSVVPWDRASDTQYF.

V is TRBV27 and J is TRBJ2-5; possibly TRBD2 for D (6 bases). There are 14 residues in the CDR3. V was pared by 0 bases and J by 4 bases, with 9 bases between. CDR1 and CDR2 (germline): MNHEY, SMNVEV (reference sequence). The CDR3 bases are TGTGCCAGCAGTTTATCCGGGGGACGAGAGACCCAGTACTTC. Translating it yields CASSLSGGRETQYF.